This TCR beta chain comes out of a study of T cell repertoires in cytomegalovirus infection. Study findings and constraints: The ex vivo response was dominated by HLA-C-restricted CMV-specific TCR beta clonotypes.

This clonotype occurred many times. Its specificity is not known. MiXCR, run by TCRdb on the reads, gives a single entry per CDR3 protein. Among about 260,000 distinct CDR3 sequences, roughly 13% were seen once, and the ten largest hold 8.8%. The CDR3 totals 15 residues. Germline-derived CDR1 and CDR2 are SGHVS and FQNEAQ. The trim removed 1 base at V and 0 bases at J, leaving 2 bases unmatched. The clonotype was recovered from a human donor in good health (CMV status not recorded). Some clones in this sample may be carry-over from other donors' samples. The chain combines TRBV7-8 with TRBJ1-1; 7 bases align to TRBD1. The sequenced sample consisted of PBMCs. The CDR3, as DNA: TGTGCCAGCAGCTTAGAGGGGACAGTGAACACTGAAGCTTTCTTT. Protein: CASSLEGTVNTEAFF.